The present entry profiles one TCR beta chain with its context. The library tagged individual cDNA molecules with unique molecular identifiers. TCRdb re-called the reads with MiXCR, one entry per CDR3 protein. The table has about 120,000 distinct CDR3 sequences, roughly 8.5% seen once. The ends lost 5 bases at V and 3 bases at J; junction bases unmatched: 6. Germline V gives CDR1 SGHAT, CDR2 FQNNGV. The CDR3 is 14 residues long. The data are from a study of human T cells and chemical hapten exposure. Total RNA was isolated from whole blood that had not been fractionated. The material sequenced was whole blood. J is TRBJ2-7 and V is TRBV11-2; 8 nucleotides agree with TRBD1. The clonotype originates from a human donor in good health. Some clones in this sample may be carry-over from other donors' samples. The CDR3 reads CASSGQGKVYEQYF. CDR3 bases: TGTGCCAGCAGCGGACAGGGAAAGGTCTACGAGCAGTACTTC.